The 30 T cell receptor beta chains below all came from one sample that was sequenced in a study of CD8 T cells in ankylosing spondylitis. Study outcomes and limitations: For ankylosing spondylitis blood, a TCR beta motif of 7 to 9 highly homologous variants appeared characteristic.

TCRdb processed the 5' RACE reads anew with MiXCR; each CDR3 protein has one entry. Of around 430,000 distinct CDR3 sequences in the sample, 17% were seen once. These receptors have no identified antigens. Sequencing was done on a sample of blood, either unsorted or a sorted T cell fraction (not recorded which). The receptors were sampled from a male donor with ankylosing spondylitis.

The J gene is TRBJ1-2, the V gene TRBV6-1; 11 bases fit TRBD1. The ends lost 4 bases at V and 0 bases at J; junction bases unmatched: 7. The CDR3 is 17 residues long. Germline CDR1 and CDR2: MNHNS and SASEGT. The CDR3 region is CASSGGTGGVSNYGYTF. Here the CDR3 DNA reads TGTGCCAGCAGTGGGGGGACAGGGGGGGTCTCTAACTATGGCTACACCTTC.

This clonotype was seen a few times. This rearrangement joins TRBV12-3 or TRBV12-4 to TRBJ2-3; D tentatively fits TRBD1 or TRBD2 (5 bases each). The CDR3 is 17 residues long. Trimming pared 2 bases from V and 6 bases from J, leaving 21 bases between. The CDR3 coding sequence is TGTGCCAGCAGTTTAACCTCGGGACCGCGTCACATGGATACGCAGTATTTT. Protein product: CASSLTSGPRHMDTQYF.

The chain couples TRBV7-2 to TRBJ2-5; weak D call: TRBD2 (7 bases). The CDR3 runs to 15 residues. The germline CDR1 and CDR2 sequences are SGHTA and FQGNSA. Trimming cost V 6 bases and J 1 base, with 15 bases left between them. The DNA of the CDR3 is TGTGCCAGCAGATGGAAGCGGGACACCCAAGAGACCCAGTACTTC. Encoded protein: CASRWKRDTQETQYF.

This chain connects TRBV19 to TRBJ2-2; TRBD2 agrees at 7 bases. Unmatched junction bases numbered 4, after V lost 4 bases and J lost 2 bases. CDR1 and CDR2 from the germline V gene are LNHDA and SQIVND (reference sequence). The CDR3 is made up of 15 amino acids. Here the CDR3 reads CASSKLATNTGELFF. The CDR3, as DNA: TGTGCCAGTAGTAAACTAGCGACCAACACCGGGGAGCTGTTTTTT.

CDR3 sequence (DNA): TGTGCCTGGAGTGCCGCCGGGACCGGAGGCAAGCAGTACTTC. Its translation: CAWSAAGTGGKQYF. The chain has TRBV30 and TRBJ2-7, with D perhaps assigned TRBD1 or TRBD2 (5 bases each). Germline V gene lookup returns CDR1 GTSNPN and CDR2 SVGIG (reference sequence). Trimming took off 1 base at V and 8 bases at J, with 18 bases between the two ends. The CDR3 sequence is 14 residues long.

The chain carries TRBV9 and TRBJ2-2; D possibly matches TRBD1 or TRBD2 (5 bases each). V shed 10 bases and J shed 7 bases, with 20 bases lying between them. Per germline, CDR1 SGDLS and CDR2 YYNGEE. This CDR3 has 14 amino acids. DNA for the CDR3: TGTGCCGGCTCGAGGGACCCTGGAGGCGGGGAGCTGTTTTTT. It encodes CAGSRDPGGGELFF.

This sequence joins TRBV7-3 and TRBJ2-2; TRBD2 aligns across 9 bases. V dropped 4 bases and J dropped 6; count of bases not matched to a gene: 15. This CDR3 spans 18 amino acids. Germline V gives CDR1 SGHTA, CDR2 FQGTGA. The CDR3 reads CASSSPSGREGRAGELFF. In DNA, the CDR3 is TGTGCCAGCAGCTCCCCCTCGGGGCGGGAGGGCCGCGCCGGGGAGCTGTTTTTT.

This clonotype was detected only a few times. V usage is TRBV29-1 and J usage is TRBJ1-1; D is perhaps TRBD1 (5 bases). V was clipped by 3 bases and J by 1 base, with 12 bases between them. The CDR3 consists of 14 residues. CDR1 SQVTM and CDR2 ANQGSEA come from the germline V gene. The CDR3 coding sequence is TGCAGCGTTGAGCCGAGGGGCTCGAACACTGAAGCTTTCTTT. Translated, it gives CSVEPRGSNTEAFF. The whole variable domain, filled in from reference TRBV29-1 and TRBJ1-1, reads SAVISQKPSRDICQRGTSLTIQCQVDSQVTMMFWYRQQPGQSLTLIATANQGSEATYESGFVIDKFPISRPNLTFSTLTVSNMSPEDSSIYLCSVEPRGSNTEAFFGQGTRLTVV.

There are many counts of this clonotype. This chain uses TRBV5-1 with TRBJ2-2; D is undetermined. The germline V gene has CDR1 SGHRS and CDR2 YFSETQ. The V end was cut by 0 bases, the J end by 7 bases, with 10 bases between. The CDR3 sequence is 14 residues long. The CDR3, as DNA: TGCGCCAGCAGCTTGGAAGGGTTGGACGGGGAGCTGTTTTTT. Its protein is CASSLEGLDGELFF. Variable domain in full (rest from reference TRBV5-1 and TRBJ2-2): KAGVTQTPRYLIKTRGQQVTLSCSPISGHRSVSWYQQTPGQGLQFLFEYFSETQRNKGNFPGRFSGRQFSNSRSEMNVSTLELGDSALYLCASSLEGLDGELFFGEGSRLTVL.

The chain uses TRBV28 and TRBJ1-5; D remains unclear. The CDR3 runs to 12 residues. V lost 5 bases and J 12 bases, leaving 14 bases between the germline ends. Germline CDR1 MDHEN, CDR2 SYDVKM. CDR3 nucleotides: TGTGCCAGCAGTCCCCTCCCCGCCCACCAGCATTTT. It specifies CASSPLPAHQHF.

The chain links TRBV27 to TRBJ2-5; 12 bases are shared with TRBD1. The CDR3 has 18 residues. Germline assignment: CDR1 MNHEY and CDR2 SMNVEV (reference sequence). V was clipped by 2 bases and J by 4 bases; unmatched bases: 11. DNA of the CDR3: TGTGCCAGCAGTTTAGGGGGACAGGGGGCGAATTGGGGAGAGACCCAGTACTTC. It specifies CASSLGGQGANWGETQYF.

This clonotype was detected only a few times. The chain joins TRBV5-1 to TRBJ2-1; 10 nucleotides line up with TRBD2. CDR1 is SGHRS and CDR2 is YFSETQ in the germline V gene. V lost 4 bases and J lost 4; bases outside the gene matches: 8. This CDR3 comprises 16 residues. The CDR3 spells CASSLLTSGTYNEQFF. The CDR3 bases are TGCGCCAGCAGCCTCCTTACTAGCGGGACTTACAATGAGCAGTTCTTC.

In its sample, this clonotype was seen a few times. The chain carries TRBV24-1 and TRBJ1-5, with D unclear. Trimming took 6 bases from V and 0 from J, leaving 8 bases between them. The germline V gene has CDR1 KGHDR and CDR2 SFDVKD. The CDR3 sequence is 14 residues long. CDR3 bases: TGTGCCACCAGTCCCGCCCATAGCAATCAGCCCCAGCATTTT. Translation: CATSPAHSNQPQHF.

The sample holds one count of this clonotype. The gene calls are TRBV28 and TRBJ1-6; D not certain. The germline V and J ends were trimmed by 2 bases and 1 base, with 9 bases remaining between them. Germline assignment: CDR1 MDHEN and CDR2 SYDVKM. CDR3 length equals 16 residues. The DNA of the CDR3 is TGTGCCAGCAGTTTACCTGGGAGGTCCTATAATTCACCCCTCCACTTT. Residues: CASSLPGRSYNSPLHF.

This clonotype was observed a few times. This chain uses TRBV29-1 with TRBJ1-4; the match to TRBD1 covers 7 bases. V shed 7 bases, J shed 5 bases, and the junction held 4 bases outside the gene matches. The CDR3 has 12 residues. CDR1 is SQVTM, CDR2 ANQGSEA, per germline. This chain's CDR3 is CSGGGGNEKLFF. CDR3 bases: TGCAGCGGAGGGGGCGGCAATGAAAAACTGTTTTTT.

This clonotype was seen only a few times. This chain joins TRBV12-3 or TRBV12-4 and TRBJ2-2, with D possibly matching TRBD2 (6 bases). The CDR3 loop spans 15 amino acids. V dropped 9 bases and J dropped 5 bases, with 19 bases sitting between them. The CDR3 bases are TGTGCCAGTCAATTGGGGGGATTTTCAACCGGGGAGCTGTTTTTT. Residues: CASQLGGFSTGELFF.

This clonotype was recorded at least ten times. Here the CDR3 DNA reads TGCGCCAGCAGCTTGGCTAGCGGGATAGGGAATGAGCAGTTCTTC. This gives the protein CASSLASGIGNEQFF. V usage is TRBV5-1 and J usage is TRBJ2-1; 9 positions agree with TRBD2. Trimming at V came to 0 bases and at J to 7 bases, leaving 5 bases not matched to a gene. The CDR3 is 15 residues long. Germline values: CDR1 SGHRS, CDR2 YFSETQ.

This clonotype was counted a few times. The V and J genes are TRBV10-3 and TRBJ2-7; D perhaps matches TRBD2 (6 bases). Germline loops: CDR1 ENHRY, CDR2 SYGVKD. The CDR3 consists of 15 residues. V was trimmed by 3 bases and J by 0 bases, leaving 12 bases between them. CDR3 sequence: CAISDRRTTSYEQYF. CDR3 in DNA: TGTGCCATCAGTGACAGGAGGACTACCTCCTACGAGCAGTACTTC.

In this sample, this clonotype turned up a few times. CDR3 nucleotides: TGTGCCAGCACCCCGGGGCTGGGGATCACAGATACGCAGTATTTT. Translation: CASTPGLGITDTQYF. The rearrangement uses TRBV12-3 or TRBV12-4 and TRBJ2-3, with D perhaps assigned TRBD1 or TRBD2 (5 bases each). V was pared by 7 bases and J by 2 bases, with 16 bases between. The CDR3 has 15 residues.

This clonotype showed up many times. This chain connects TRBV5-1 to TRBJ1-1; D not resolved. Germline CDR1 and CDR2: SGHRS and YFSETQ. CDR3 length equals 14 residues. Trimming removed 0 bases from V and 1 base from J, with 7 bases in between. CDR3: CASSLEGPNTEAFF. The CDR3 DNA reads TGCGCCAGCAGCTTGGAAGGCCCGAACACTGAAGCTTTCTTT.

This clonotype has just a few counts. The chain couples TRBV5-1 to TRBJ2-3; 9 nucleotides align to TRBD1. The CDR3 is 15 residues long. V trimming: 4 bases; J trimming: 4 bases; junction bases outside the gene matches: 7. Germline V CDR1 and CDR2: SGHRS, YFSETQ. CDR3 sequence (DNA): TGCGCCAGCAGCCTAGGACAGGGGAGGCCAGATACGCAGTATTTT. Its translation is CASSLGQGRPDTQYF.

This chain links TRBV20-1 with TRBJ2-7; D unclear. Between the trimmed V and J ends, which lost 0 bases and 6 bases, there was a span of 9 bases. Germline loops: CDR1 DFQATT, CDR2 SNEGSKA (reference sequence). The CDR3 has 12 residues. CDR3 coding DNA: TGCAGTGCTAGAGAGGGCCGGAGCGAGCAGTACTTC. Its translation: CSAREGRSEQYF.

This clonotype was found many times. CDR3 nucleotides: TGTGCCAGCAGTCTAGGAGGACAAAGCTCCTACGAGCAGTACTTC. Translated, it gives CASSLGGQSSYEQYF. V and J are TRBV5-4 and TRBJ2-7; D could derive from TRBD1 or TRBD2 (5 bases each). From germline, CDR1 is SGHNT and CDR2 YYREEE (reference sequence). V was trimmed by 5 bases and J by 0 bases, leaving 15 bases between them. This CDR3 has 15 residues.

This clonotype was detected only a few times. Its ends do not fully match the called genes, so a read error is possible. The rearrangement uses TRBV3-1 and TRBJ2-2, with D perhaps TRBD1 (5 bases). This CDR3 has 14 amino acids. Germline CDR1 and CDR2: LGHDT and YNNKEL (reference sequence). The CDR3 coding sequence is TGTGCCAGCAGGCAAGACAGAGACACCGGGGAGCTGTTTTTT. Translating it yields CASRQDRDTGELFF.

The rearrangement uses TRBV4-2 and TRBJ1-5; 9 nucleotides line up with TRBD1. The CDR3 runs 15 residues. Germline trimming cut 1 base from V and 4 bases from J; bases unmatched to any gene: 2. CDR1 LGHNA and CDR2 YNFKEQ come from the germline V gene. CDR3 nucleotide sequence: TGTGCCAGCAGCCAAGGGGGACAGGGAAATCAGCCCCAGCATTTT. It is translated as CASSQGGQGNQPQHF.

The chain is built from TRBV6-5 and TRBJ2-7; no clear D. The CDR3 extends over 14 amino acids. V was cut by 0 bases and J by 0 bases, with 6 bases left in between. Germline loops: CDR1 MNHEY, CDR2 SVGAGI. For the CDR3, the DNA is TGTGCCAGCAGTTACTCGAAAAACTCCTACGAGCAGTACTTC. This encodes CASSYSKNSYEQYF.

This clonotype has only a few counts. The V gene is TRBV10-2, the J gene TRBJ2-7; TRBD1 aligns across 9 bases. The CDR3 spans 16 residues. Germline lookup yields CDR1 WSHSY and CDR2 SAAADI. V lost 3 bases to trimming and J lost 4 bases; unmatched junction nucleotides: 10. The chain's CDR3 is CASSEGVGDRVYEQYF. The CDR3 DNA follows: TGCGCCAGCAGTGAAGGGGTCGGGGACAGGGTTTACGAGCAGTACTTC.

This clonotype has just a few counts. This chain joins TRBV12-5 and TRBJ1-2; D is ambiguous. This CDR3 is built from 12 residues. V was pared by 1 base and J by 5 bases, with 5 bases between. The germline gives CDR1 LGHNT, CDR2 FRNRAP. The CDR3 nucleotides read TGTGCTAGTGGTTTGGAGGGATATGGCTACACCTTC. It specifies CASGLEGYGYTF. Complete variable domain (other parts from reference TRBV12-5 and TRBJ1-2): DARVTQTPRHKVTEMGQEVTMRCQPILGHNTVFWYRQTMMQGLELLAYFRNRAPLDDSGMPKDRFSAEMPDATLATLKIQPSEPRDSAVYFCASGLEGYGYTFGSGTRLTVV.

This clonotype was detected only a few times. V usage is TRBV7-9 and J usage is TRBJ2-1, with 9 nucleotides matching TRBD1. Germline CDR1 is SEHNR and CDR2 is FQNEAQ (reference sequence). This CDR3 contains 16 residues. Trimming cost V 3 bases and J 7 bases; bases outside gene matches: 10. CDR3 protein: CASSFQTGGRLNEQFF. In DNA, the CDR3 is TGTGCCAGCAGCTTCCAGACAGGGGGTAGGTTGAATGAGCAGTTCTTC.

V is TRBV29-1 and J is TRBJ2-6; tentative D call: TRBD1 (6 bases). The CDR3 covers 16 residues. Deletions cut 0 bases from V and 2 bases from J, with 11 bases between. Germline loops: CDR1 SQVTM, CDR2 ANQGSEA. CDR3 residues: CSVEDSQGPGANVLTF. DNA of the CDR3: TGCAGCGTTGAAGACAGTCAGGGGCCTGGGGCCAACGTCCTGACTTTC.